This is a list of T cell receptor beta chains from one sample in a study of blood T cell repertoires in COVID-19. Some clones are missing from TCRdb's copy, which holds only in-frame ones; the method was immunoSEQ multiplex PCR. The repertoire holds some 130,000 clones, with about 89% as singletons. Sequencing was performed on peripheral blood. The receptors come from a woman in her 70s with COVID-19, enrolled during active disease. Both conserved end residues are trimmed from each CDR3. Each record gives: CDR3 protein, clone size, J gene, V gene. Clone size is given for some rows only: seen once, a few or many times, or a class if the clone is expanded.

ASSYDTRAKAF . TRBJ1-1 TRBV7-2
ASSQGGQAAIYEQY . TRBJ2-7 TRBV14
ASTPARVWGLGTDTQY . TRBJ2-3 TRBV7-9
ASSESGGATEAF . TRBJ1-1 TRBV10-1
ASSQSALGYNEQF . TRBJ2-1 TRBV16
ASSLQGSGYT . TRBJ1-2 TRBV2
ASGSGQNSYEQY . TRBJ2-7 TRBV6-5
ASSIARRGQGGSTDTQY . TRBJ2-3 TRBV19
ASSLELQETQY . TRBJ2-5 TRBV5-4
ASSQEVANQRYEQY once TRBJ2-7 TRBV5-6
AISERTGSISSYLVRGYT . TRBJ1-2 TRBV10-3
ASSLTGNTEAF . TRBJ1-1 TRBV7-9
ASRPTGARGYT . TRBJ1-2 TRBV6-5
AISEPTSAKGSETQY . TRBJ2-5 TRBV10-3
AWSFYRATEAF once TRBJ1-1 TRBV30
ASSLGRGSYEQY . TRBJ2-7 TRBV11-2
ASASGGASRFYEQY . TRBJ2-7 TRBV28
ASSPGNSGGNEQF . TRBJ2-1 TRBV5-1
AIRGRNSYEQY . TRBJ2-7 TRBV10-3
ASSQARTGSQPQH once TRBJ1-5 TRBV4-2
ASSDEYLSGNTIY . TRBJ1-3 TRBV2
ASSELAGQLNQPQH few TRBJ1-5 TRBV6-1
ASSPLASGTDTQY . TRBJ2-3 TRBV7-6
ASSSSGTGTDTQY few TRBJ2-3 TRBV18
ASSPRTGGTGELF . TRBJ2-2 TRBV7-2
ASSKNQGTDSGNTIY . TRBJ1-3 TRBV18
ASSYRGQETQY . TRBJ2-5 TRBV7-3
ASSLPDRSAF . TRBJ1-1 TRBV12-3/TRBV12-4
ASSLGQGLYPLH once TRBJ1-6 TRBV7-3
ASAPGLAVRGDTQY . TRBJ2-3 TRBV27
ASSLPRTPGYQY . TRBJ2-5 TRBV11-2
AISGIEYGYT . TRBJ1-2 TRBV10-3
ASSTRTGGNTEAF few TRBJ1-1 TRBV19
ASSLGLAKTQY . TRBJ2-5 TRBV5-1
ASSIGGRLG . TRBJ1-1 TRBV19
ASSYTRDSNYGYT . TRBJ1-2 TRBV2
ASLRADTGELF . TRBJ2-2 TRBV28
ASSARTGGGEQY . TRBJ2-7 TRBV9